This T cell receptor (beta chain) was observed in a study of brain T cells in children with intractable seizures. The sequenced cases were selected for having the highest brain T cell transcript signatures. The CDR3 has 18 amino acids. CDR1 is KGHDR and CDR2 is SFDVKD in the germline V gene. Between the trimmed V and J ends, which lost 6 bases and 0 bases, there was a span of 20 bases. TCRdb's copy holds only in-frame clones and misses some; the assay was immunoSEQ multiplex PCR. This table holds 7,500 to 8,000 clones, nearly 75% found once. The material sequenced was resected brain tissue, taken at surgery. This TCR was recovered from a boy under three years old with tuberous sclerosis and intractable seizures. The rearrangement joins TRBV24-1 to TRBJ2-1, with D perhaps matching TRBD1 or TRBD2 (5 bases each). The CDR3 here is CATSLNRPGPSSYNEQFF. CDR3 nucleotides: TGTGCCACCAGTCTCAATCGTCCGGGACCCTCCTCCTACAATGAGCAGTTCTTC.